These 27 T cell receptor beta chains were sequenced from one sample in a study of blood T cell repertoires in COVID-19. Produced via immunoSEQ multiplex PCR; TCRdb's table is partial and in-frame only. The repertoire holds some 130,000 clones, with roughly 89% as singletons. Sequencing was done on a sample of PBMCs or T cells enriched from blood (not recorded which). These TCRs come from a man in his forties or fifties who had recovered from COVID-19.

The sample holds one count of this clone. CDR3 in DNA: TGTGCCAGCAGTAAGAGGGGACAGGGGGCCAATCTTCCTAACTATGGCTACACCTTC. Translation: CASSKRGQGANLPNYGYTF. The rearrangement links TRBV28 to TRBJ1-2, with 12 bases fitting TRBD1. There are 19 residues in the CDR3. Germline trimming cut 5 bases from V and 0 bases from J; bases unmatched to any gene: 13. Germline CDR1 MDHEN, CDR2 SYDVKM.

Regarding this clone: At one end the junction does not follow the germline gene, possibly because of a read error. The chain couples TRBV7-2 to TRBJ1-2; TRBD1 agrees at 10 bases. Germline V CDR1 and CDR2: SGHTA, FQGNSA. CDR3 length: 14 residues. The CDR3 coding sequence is TGTGCCAGCAGCCTAGCGGGACAGGGGAGTGGCTACACCTTC. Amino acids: CASSLAGQGSGYTF.

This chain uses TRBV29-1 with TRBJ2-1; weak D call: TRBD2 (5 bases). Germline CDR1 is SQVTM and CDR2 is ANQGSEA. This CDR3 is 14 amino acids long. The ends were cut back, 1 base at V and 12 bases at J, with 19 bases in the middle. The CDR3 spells CSVEGSSRGNPQFF. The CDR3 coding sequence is TGCAGCGTTGAAGGTAGCTCAAGAGGGAATCCGCAGTTCTTC.

The CDR3 region has the DNA TGTGCCAGCAGCCGTTCGGAGGTCACTGAAGCTTTCTTT. As protein: CASSRSEVTEAFF. The genes are TRBV6-2 or TRBV6-3 and TRBJ1-1; D is unclear. Per germline, CDR1 MNHEY and CDR2 SVGEGT. This CDR3 comprises 13 residues. The V end was cut by 6 bases, the J end by 4 bases, with 12 bases between.

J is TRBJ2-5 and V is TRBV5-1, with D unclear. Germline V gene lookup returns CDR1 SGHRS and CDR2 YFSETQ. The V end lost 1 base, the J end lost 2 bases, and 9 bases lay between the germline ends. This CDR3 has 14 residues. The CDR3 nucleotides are TGCGCCAGCAGCTTGTCGTCCTATCAAGAGACCCAGTACTTC. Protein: CASSLSSYQETQYF. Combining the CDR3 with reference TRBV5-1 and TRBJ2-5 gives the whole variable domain KAGVTQTPRYLIKTRGQQVTLSCSPISGHRSVSWYQQTPGQGLQFLFEYFSETQRNKGNFPGRFSGRQFSNSRSEMNVSTLELGDSALYLCASSLSSYQETQYFGPGTRLLVL.

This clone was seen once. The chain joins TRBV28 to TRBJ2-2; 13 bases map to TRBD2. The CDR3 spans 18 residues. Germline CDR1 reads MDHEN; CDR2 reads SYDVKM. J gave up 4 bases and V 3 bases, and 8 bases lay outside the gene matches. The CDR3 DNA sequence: TGTGCCAGCAGTTTCGGACTAGCGGGAGTGGGGGGCACCGGGGAGCTGTTTTTT. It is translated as CASSFGLAGVGGTGELFF.

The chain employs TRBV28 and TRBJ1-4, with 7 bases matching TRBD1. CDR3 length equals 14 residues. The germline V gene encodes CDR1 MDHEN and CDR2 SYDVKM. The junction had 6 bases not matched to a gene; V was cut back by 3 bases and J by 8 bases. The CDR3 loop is CASSLRGGWEKLFF. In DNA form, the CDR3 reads TGTGCCAGCAGTTTGCGAGGGGGCTGGGAAAAACTGTTTTTT.

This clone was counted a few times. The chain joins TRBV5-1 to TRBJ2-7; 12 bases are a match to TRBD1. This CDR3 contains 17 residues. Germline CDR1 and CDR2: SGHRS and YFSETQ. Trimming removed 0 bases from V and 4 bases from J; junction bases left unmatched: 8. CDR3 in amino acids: CASSLAPGTGGRYEQYF. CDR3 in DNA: TGCGCCAGCAGCTTGGCCCCCGGGACAGGGGGCAGGTACGAGCAGTACTTC. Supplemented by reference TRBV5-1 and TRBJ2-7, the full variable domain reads KAGVTQTPRYLIKTRGQQVTLSCSPISGHRSVSWYQQTPGQGLQFLFEYFSETQRNKGNFPGRFSGRQFSNSRSEMNVSTLELGDSALYLCASSLAPGTGGRYEQYFGPGTRLTVT.

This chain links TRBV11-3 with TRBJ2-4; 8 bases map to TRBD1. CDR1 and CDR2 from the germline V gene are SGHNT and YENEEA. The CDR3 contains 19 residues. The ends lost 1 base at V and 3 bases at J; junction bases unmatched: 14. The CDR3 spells CASSLAPRRQGMVKNIQYF. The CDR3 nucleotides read TGTGCCAGCAGCTTAGCCCCTCGGCGACAGGGGATGGTCAAAAACATTCAGTACTTC. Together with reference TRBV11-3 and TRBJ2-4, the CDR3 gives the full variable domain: EAGVVQSPRYKIIEKKQPVAFWCNPISGHNTLYWYLQNLGQGPELLIRYENEEAVDDSQLPKDRFSAERLKGVDSTLKIQPAELGDSAVYLCASSLAPRRQGMVKNIQYFGAGTRLSVL.

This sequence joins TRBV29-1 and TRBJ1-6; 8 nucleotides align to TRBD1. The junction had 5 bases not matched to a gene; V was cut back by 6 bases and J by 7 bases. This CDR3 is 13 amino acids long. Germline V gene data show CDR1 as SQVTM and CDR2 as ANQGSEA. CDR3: CSVSQGANSPLHF. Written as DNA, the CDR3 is TGCAGCGTCTCTCAGGGGGCGAATTCACCCCTCCACTTT.

The CDR3 spells CASSVGGLAWGDTQYF. The CDR3 coding sequence is TGTGCCAGCAGCGTAGGGGGACTAGCGTGGGGAGATACGCAGTATTTT. The gene calls are TRBV9 and TRBJ2-3; 10 nucleotides agree with TRBD2. Germline V gene sequence: CDR1 SGDLS, CDR2 YYNGEE. The CDR3 runs to 16 residues. The junction had 6 bases not matched to a gene; V was cut back by 0 bases and J by 5 bases.

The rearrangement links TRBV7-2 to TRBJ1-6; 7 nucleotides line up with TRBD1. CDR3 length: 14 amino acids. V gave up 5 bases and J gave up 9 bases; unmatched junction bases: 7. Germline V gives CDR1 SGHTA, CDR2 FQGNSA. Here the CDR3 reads CASSDRVRSSPLHF. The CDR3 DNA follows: TGTGCCAGCAGCGACAGGGTTCGTAGTTCACCCCTCCACTTT.

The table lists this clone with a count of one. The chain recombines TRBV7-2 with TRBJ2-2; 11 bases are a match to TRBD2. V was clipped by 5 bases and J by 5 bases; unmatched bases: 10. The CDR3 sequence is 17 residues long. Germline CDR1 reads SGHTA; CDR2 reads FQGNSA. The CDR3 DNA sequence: TGTGCCAGCAGCGCCCGACTAGCGGGACTTCAAACCGGGGAGCTGTTTTTT. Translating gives CASSARLAGLQTGELFF.

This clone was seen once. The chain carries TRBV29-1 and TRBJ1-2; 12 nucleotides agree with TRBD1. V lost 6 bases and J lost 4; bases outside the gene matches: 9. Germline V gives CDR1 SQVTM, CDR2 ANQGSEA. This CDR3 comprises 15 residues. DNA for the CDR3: TGCAGCGTAAACGTACCGGGACAGGGGGCCTATGGCTACACCTTC. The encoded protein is CSVNVPGQGAYGYTF.

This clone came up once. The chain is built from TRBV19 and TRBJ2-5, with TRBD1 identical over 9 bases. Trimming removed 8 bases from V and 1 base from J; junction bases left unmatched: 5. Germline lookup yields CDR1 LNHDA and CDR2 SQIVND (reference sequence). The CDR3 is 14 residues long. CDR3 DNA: TGTGCCAGTCGACAGGGGGGAGGCCAAGAGACCCAGTACTTC. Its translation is CASRQGGGQETQYF.

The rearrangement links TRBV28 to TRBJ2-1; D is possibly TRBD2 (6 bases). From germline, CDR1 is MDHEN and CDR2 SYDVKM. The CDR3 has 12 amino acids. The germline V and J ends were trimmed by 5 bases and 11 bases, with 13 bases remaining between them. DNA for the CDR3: TGTGCCAGCAGTATTGGGGGACTGCAGCAGTTCTTC. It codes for CASSIGGLQQFF.

CDR3 amino acids: CASSGQGTTFYTF. CDR3 nucleotides: TGTGCCAGCAGCGGACAGGGGACTACGTTCTACACCTTC. The chain uses TRBV9 and TRBJ1-2; 8 positions match TRBD1. Trimming took 3 bases from V and 10 from J; bases not matched to a gene: 8. Germline V CDR1 and CDR2: SGDLS, YYNGEE. This CDR3 spans 13 amino acids.

The CDR3 here is CSVQQGLWAEAFF. CDR3 coding DNA: TGCAGCGTTCAACAGGGGCTCTGGGCTGAAGCTTTCTTT. This sequence joins TRBV29-1 and TRBJ1-1; 7 nucleotides match TRBD1. The germline V gene has CDR1 SQVTM and CDR2 ANQGSEA. The V gene end was trimmed by 5 bases and the J gene end by 6 bases; junction bases not matched to a gene: 9. This CDR3 is built from 13 residues. Supplemented by reference TRBV29-1 and TRBJ1-1, the full variable domain reads SAVISQKPSRDICQRGTSLTIQCQVDSQVTMMFWYRQQPGQSLTLIATANQGSEATYESGFVIDKFPISRPNLTFSTLTVSNMSPEDSSIYLCSVQQGLWAEAFFGQGTRLTVV.

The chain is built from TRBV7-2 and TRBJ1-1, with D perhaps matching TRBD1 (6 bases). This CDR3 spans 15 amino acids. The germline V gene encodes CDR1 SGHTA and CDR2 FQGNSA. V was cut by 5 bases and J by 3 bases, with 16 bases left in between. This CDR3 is CASSLRPQGHTEAFF. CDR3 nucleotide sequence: TGTGCCAGCAGCCTCCGGCCCCAGGGGCACACTGAAGCTTTCTTT.

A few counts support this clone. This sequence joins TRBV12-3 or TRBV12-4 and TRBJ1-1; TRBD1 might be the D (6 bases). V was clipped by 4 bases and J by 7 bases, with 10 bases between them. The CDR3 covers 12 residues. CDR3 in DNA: TGTGCCAGCAGTTGGACAGCCAGTGAAGCTTTCTTT. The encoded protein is CASSWTASEAFF.

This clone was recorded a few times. CDR3 nucleotide sequence: TGTGCCAGCAGCGCCGGGACTAGTCGTACTGAGCAGTTCTTC. It specifies CASSAGTSRTEQFF. This sequence joins TRBV7-6 and TRBJ2-1; TRBD2 agrees at 8 bases. Germline CDR1 reads SGHVS; CDR2 reads FNYEAQ. The junction had 9 bases not matched to a gene; V was cut back by 5 bases and J by 9 bases. The CDR3 has 14 residues.

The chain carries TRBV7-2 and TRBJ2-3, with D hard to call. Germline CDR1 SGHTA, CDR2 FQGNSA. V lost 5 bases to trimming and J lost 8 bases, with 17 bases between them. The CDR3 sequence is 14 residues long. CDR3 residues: CASSHPPPRGTQYF. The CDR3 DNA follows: TGTGCCAGCAGCCACCCCCCTCCACGAGGTACGCAGTATTTT.

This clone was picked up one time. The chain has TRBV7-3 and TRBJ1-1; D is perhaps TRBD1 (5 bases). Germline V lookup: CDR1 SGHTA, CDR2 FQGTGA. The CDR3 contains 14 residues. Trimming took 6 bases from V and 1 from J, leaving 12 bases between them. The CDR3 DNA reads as TGTGCCAGCAGGGACGGCCAGGGGAACACTGAAGCTTTCTTT. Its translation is CASRDGQGNTEAFF.

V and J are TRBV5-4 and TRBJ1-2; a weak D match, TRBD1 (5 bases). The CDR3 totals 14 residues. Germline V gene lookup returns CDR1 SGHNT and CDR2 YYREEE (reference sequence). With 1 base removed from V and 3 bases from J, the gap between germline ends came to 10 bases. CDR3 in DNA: TGTGCCAGCAGCTTGCGTGGGGCAGACTATGGCTACACCTTC. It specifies CASSLRGADYGYTF.

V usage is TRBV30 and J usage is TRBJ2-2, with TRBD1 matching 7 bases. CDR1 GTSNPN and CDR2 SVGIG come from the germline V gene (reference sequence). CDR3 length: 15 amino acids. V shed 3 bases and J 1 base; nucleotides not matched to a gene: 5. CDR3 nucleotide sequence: TGTGCCTGGAGGCTCCGGGACAGGAACACCGGGGAGCTGTTTTTT. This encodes CAWRLRDRNTGELFF. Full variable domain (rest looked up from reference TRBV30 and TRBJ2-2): SQTIHQWPATLVQPVGSPLSLECTVEGTSNPNLYWYRQAAGRGLQLLFYSVGIGQISSEVPQNLSASRPQDRQFILSSKKLLLSDSGFYLCAWRLRDRNTGELFFGEGSRLTVL.

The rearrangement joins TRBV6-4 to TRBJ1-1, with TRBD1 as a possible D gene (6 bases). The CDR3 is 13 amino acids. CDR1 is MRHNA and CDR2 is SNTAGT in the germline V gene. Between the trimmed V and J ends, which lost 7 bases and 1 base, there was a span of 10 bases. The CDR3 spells CASKGTSNTEAFF. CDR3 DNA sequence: TGTGCCAGCAAGGGGACATCGAACACTGAAGCTTTCTTT.

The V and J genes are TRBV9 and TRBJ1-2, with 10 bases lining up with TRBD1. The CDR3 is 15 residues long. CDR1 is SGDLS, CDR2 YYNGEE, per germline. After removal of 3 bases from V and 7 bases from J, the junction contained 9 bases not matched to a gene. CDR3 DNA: TGTGCCAGCAGCGACCCTGACAGGGGGCGGAGTGGCTACACCTTC. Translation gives CASSDPDRGRSGYTF.